This record looks at one T cell receptor (beta chain) sequence and its context. This entry is derived from a study of blood T cell repertoires in COVID-19. Turning to the study itself: PBMCs, B-cell-depleted T cells, or T cells were the source of the cDNA or gDNA that made up the material.

The CDR3 consists of 15 residues. CDR1 and CDR2 (germline): LGHDT, YNNKEL (reference sequence). Trimming removed 6 bases at V and 0 bases at J, with 12 bases between. Original methodology: Using reference gene primer amplification, nucleated cell counts were estimated. Some clones are missing from TCRdb's copy, which holds only in-frame ones; the method was immunoSEQ multiplex PCR. That table supplies the V and J calls and clone size; D and trimming were determined from the DNA. This sample carries tens of thousands of clones, 86% of them seen once, and the ten largest clones take about 24%. This TCR derives from a human donor with active COVID-19. The donor label of this sample is uncertain. The rearrangement joins TRBV3-1 (or the pseudogene TRBV3-2) to TRBJ2-4; TRBD1 might be the D (6 bases). Sequenced: peripheral blood. CDR3 DNA sequence: TGTGCCAGCAGAAGCAGGGGAGAAGCCAAAAACATTCAGTACTTC. It translates to CASRSRGEAKNIQYF.